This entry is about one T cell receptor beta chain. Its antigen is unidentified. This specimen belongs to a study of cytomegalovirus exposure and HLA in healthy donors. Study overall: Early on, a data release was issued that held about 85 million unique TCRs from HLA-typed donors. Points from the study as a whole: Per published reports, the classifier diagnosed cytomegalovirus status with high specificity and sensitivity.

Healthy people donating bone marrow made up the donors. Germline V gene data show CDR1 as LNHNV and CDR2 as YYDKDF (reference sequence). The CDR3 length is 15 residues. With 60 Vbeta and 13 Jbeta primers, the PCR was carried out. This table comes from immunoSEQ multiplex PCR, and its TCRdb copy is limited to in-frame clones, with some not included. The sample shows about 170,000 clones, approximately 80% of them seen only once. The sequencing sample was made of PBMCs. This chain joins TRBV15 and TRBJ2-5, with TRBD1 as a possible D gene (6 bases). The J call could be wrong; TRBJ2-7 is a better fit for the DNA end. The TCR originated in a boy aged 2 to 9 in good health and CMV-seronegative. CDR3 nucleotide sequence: TGTGCCACCAGCAGAGACCGGACAGCCTCCTACGAGCAGTACTTC. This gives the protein CATSRDRTASYEQYF.